The present T cell receptor (beta chain) was sequenced within a study of blood T cell repertoires in COVID-19. Study context: Spain, Italy and the United States supplied samples that represented acute and convalescent COVID-19. T cells, B-cell-depleted T cells, or PBMCs supplied cDNA or gDNA.

Categorization into cohorts depended on clinical history that participants reported. CDR3 length: 16 amino acids. Germline CDR1 is MGHRA and CDR2 is YSYEKL. Trimming stripped 1 base from V and 2 bases from J, with 13 bases between. Authors' methods: Amplification with reference gene primers provided the estimates of nucleated cell counts. TCRdb's table, derived via immunoSEQ multiplex PCR, lists solely in-frame clones and lacks some. V and J calls and clone size come straight from that table; D and trimming were deduced from the DNA. The sample contains around 190,000 clones, around 84% of which appear only once.

V usage is TRBV4-1 and J usage is TRBJ2-3; TRBD1 might be the D (5 bases). The TCR sequence derives from a young woman who had recovered from COVID-19. Sequencing used PBMCs or T cells enriched from blood (not recorded which). This chain's CDR3 is CASSQGADTDTDTQYF. CDR3 DNA sequence: TGCGCCAGCAGCCAAGGTGCGGACACAGACACAGATACGCAGTATTTT.